This TCR beta chain emerged from a study of T cells in Graves' hyperthyroidism and ophthalmopathy. Study background: Prior to any treatment, at the point of initial diagnosis, peripheral blood was collected.

Researchers amplified the TCR beta CDR3 regions from RNA transcripts. The TCR CDR3 first-round RT-PCR relied on the HTBI primer set. MiXCR, run by TCRdb on the multiplex PCR reads, gives a single entry per CDR3 protein. The sample contains around 620,000 distinct CDR3 sequences, around 15% of which appear only once. The CDR3 is made up of 17 amino acids. V gave up 2 bases and J gave up 2 bases, with 16 bases separating them. The germline CDR1 and CDR2 sequences are SGHRS and YFSETQ. Thyroid ultrasound, orbital computed tomography, clinical symptoms, and serum thyroxine and TRAb underpinned diagnoses. Fresh peripheral blood, 9.5 to 10 ml of it, supplied the PBMCs.

The rearrangement links TRBV5-1 to TRBJ1-4; D remains unclear. The TCR was taken from a woman in her twenties or thirties with Graves' hyperthyroidism. The source material was blood. The CDR3 DNA is TGCGCCAGCAGCTTAGGACTTACCGGGCCTACTAATGAAAAACTGTTTTTT. Translating it yields CASSLGLTGPTNEKLFF.